The clone carrying this T cell receptor beta chain has ten or more counts. The data are from a study of blood T cells in healthy people across ages. Study at large: About one barcoded TCR beta cDNA was captured per two T cells.

Germline assignment: CDR1 SQVTM and CDR2 ANQGSEA. Trimming cost V 4 bases and J 0 bases; bases outside gene matches: 11. This CDR3 comprises 17 residues. Then a second PCR, running about 7 to 11 cycles, was carried out with a sample-barcoded 5' primer and a J-beta primer mix. TCRdb ran MiXCR on the 5' RACE reads and lists one entry per CDR3 protein. The sample carries approximately 1.5 million distinct CDR3 sequences, about 31% recorded once. The study recruited healthy Caucasian donors from Russia who were aged about 6 to 100. Extraction yielded at least 5 micrograms of total RNA per sample. The V gene is TRBV29-1, the J gene TRBJ2-1; 8 bases are shared with TRBD2. This receptor was identified in a woman aged 25 to 39 in good health. The sequencing sample was made of blood. The CDR3 bases are TGCAGCGTTGTGGCAGCGGGGGTGTCGAGCTCCTACAATGAGCAGTTCTTC. Residues: CSVVAAGVSSSYNEQFF.